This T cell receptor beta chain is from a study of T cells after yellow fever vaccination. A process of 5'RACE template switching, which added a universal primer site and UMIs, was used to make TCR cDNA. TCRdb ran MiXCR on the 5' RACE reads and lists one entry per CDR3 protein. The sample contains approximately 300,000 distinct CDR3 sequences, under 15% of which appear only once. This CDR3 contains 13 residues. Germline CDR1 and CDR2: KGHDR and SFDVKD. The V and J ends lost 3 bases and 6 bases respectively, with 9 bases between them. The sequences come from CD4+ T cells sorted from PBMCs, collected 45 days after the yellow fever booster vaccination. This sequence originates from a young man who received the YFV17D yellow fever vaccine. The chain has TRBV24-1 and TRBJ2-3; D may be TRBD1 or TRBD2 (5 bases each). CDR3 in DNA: TGTGCCACCAGTGATGGGACCGTGGATACGCAGTATTTT. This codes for CATSDGTVDTQYF.